The T cell receptor beta chain under discussion was sequenced for a study of shared clonotypes between healthy human individuals. Points from the study as a whole: Researchers found naive subsets generally carried larger estimated richness than memory subsets. The diversity represented, both genetic and in exposure history, was limited by few donors.

Assay used: immunoSEQ multiplex PCR; TCRdb lists only in-frame clones, some missing. The sample records approximately 500,000 clones, 95% to 97% being singletons. Subsets obtained from CD4+ cells comprised CD45RA+ naive and CD45RA-negative memory cells. The count of this clone is one. Its antigen is as yet unknown. Other DNA sequences in this specimen translate into the identical CDR3. Sequenced input: naive CD4+ T cells sorted from blood. Subset noted: CD45RA+ positively selected. The sequence came from a woman aged 25-40 years in good health.

DNA of the CDR3: TGTGCCAGCTCACCACCGAGTCGAGAGACCCAGTACTTC. Amino acid sequence: CASSPPSRETQYF. The genes are TRBV18 and TRBJ2-5, with unresolved D. Germline lookup yields CDR1 KGHSH and CDR2 LQKENI. Trimming took 0 bases from V and 4 from J, leaving 6 bases between them. This CDR3 comprises 13 residues.